This is a list of T cell receptor beta chains from one sample in a study of regulatory T cells in long-lasting Graves disease. One entry per CDR3 protein results from TCRdb running MiXCR on the multiplex PCR reads. The sample records almost 450,000 distinct CDR3 sequences, about a sixth being singletons. The same sample was also studied in work on T cells in Graves' hyperthyroidism and ophthalmopathy.

Sample: peripheral blood mononuclear cells (PBMCs), taken at new diagnosis, from a patient treated with antithyroid drugs. Receptors originate from a woman in her twenties or thirties with Graves disease. CDR3s include the opening cysteine and the closing phenylalanine or tryptophan. Fields, in order: clone size, J gene, V gene, D gene, CDR3 DNA, CDR3 protein. D genes are given only for firm matches. Clone size is stated in some rows and not others, as once, few, many or a class when expanded.

clone size: NA; J gene: TRBJ2-1; V gene: TRBV12-3/TRBV12-4; D gene: NA; CDR3 DNA: TGTGCCAGCAGTTCCCGACCAGTTTCAGCACACAATGAGCAGTTCTTC; CDR3 protein: CASSSRPVSAHNEQFF
clone size: many; J gene: TRBJ1-2; V gene: TRBV27; D gene: NA; CDR3 DNA: TGTGCCAGCAGTCGGGGACCGAACTTTAGGTATGGCTACACCTTC; CDR3 protein: CASSRGPNFRYGYTF
clone size: few; J gene: TRBJ2-2; V gene: TRBV15; D gene: NA; CDR3 DNA: TGTGCCACCAGCAGAGGATGGGGGGAGCTGTTTTTT; CDR3 protein: CATSRGWGELFF
clone size: many; J gene: TRBJ1-3; V gene: TRBV28; D gene: TRBD1; CDR3 DNA: TGTGCCAGCAGTTTTGGGGGGACAGGGGTTGGAAACACCATATATTTT; CDR3 protein: CASSFGGTGVGNTIYF
clone size: few; J gene: TRBJ2-2; V gene: TRBV5-1; D gene: NA; CDR3 DNA: TGCGCCAGCAGCTTGGGGCAGGTCCCGTTAGCCTACACCGGGGAGCTGTTTTTT; CDR3 protein: CASSLGQVPLAYTGELFF
clone size: many; J gene: TRBJ2-1; V gene: TRBV7-3; D gene: NA; CDR3 DNA: TGTGCCAGCAGCTTAGAGGGGGTCGAGGAGCAGTTCTTC; CDR3 protein: CASSLEGVEEQFF
clone size: NA; J gene: TRBJ2-4; V gene: TRBV9; D gene: TRBD2; CDR3 DNA: TGTGCCAGCAGCGCGGGACCGGGACTAGCGGGAGGAAACATTCAGTACTTC; CDR3 protein: CASSAGPGLAGGNIQYF
clone size: NA; J gene: TRBJ2-7; V gene: TRBV14; D gene: NA; CDR3 DNA: TGTGCCAGCAGCCAAGCATCATACTACGAGCAGTACTTC; CDR3 protein: CASSQASYYEQYF
clone size: few; J gene: TRBJ1-2; V gene: TRBV27; D gene: NA; CDR3 DNA: TGTGCCAGCAGCGATACTGAGGGTGCGCTACGCTATGGCTACACCTTC; CDR3 protein: CASSDTEGALRYGYTF
clone size: NA; J gene: TRBJ2-1; V gene: TRBV6-2/TRBV6-3; D gene: NA; CDR3 DNA: TGTGCCAGCAGCGTAGGGACTTCCGAGCAGTTCTTC; CDR3 protein: CASSVGTSEQFF
clone size: NA; J gene: TRBJ2-2; V gene: TRBV28; D gene: NA; CDR3 DNA: TGTGCCAGCAGTTTCGACCCTTCTACCCGGGAGCTGTTTTTT; CDR3 protein: CASSFDPSTRELFF
clone size: many; J gene: TRBJ2-1; V gene: TRBV2; D gene: NA; CDR3 DNA: TGTGCCAGTGACAGCGCGGCGAGCAATGAGCAGTTCTTC; CDR3 protein: CASDSAASNEQFF
clone size: NA; J gene: TRBJ1-2; V gene: TRBV29-1; D gene: NA; CDR3 DNA: TGCAGCGTTGATCCCACTGGGGGGAACAACTATGGCTACACCTTC; CDR3 protein: CSVDPTGGNNYGYTF